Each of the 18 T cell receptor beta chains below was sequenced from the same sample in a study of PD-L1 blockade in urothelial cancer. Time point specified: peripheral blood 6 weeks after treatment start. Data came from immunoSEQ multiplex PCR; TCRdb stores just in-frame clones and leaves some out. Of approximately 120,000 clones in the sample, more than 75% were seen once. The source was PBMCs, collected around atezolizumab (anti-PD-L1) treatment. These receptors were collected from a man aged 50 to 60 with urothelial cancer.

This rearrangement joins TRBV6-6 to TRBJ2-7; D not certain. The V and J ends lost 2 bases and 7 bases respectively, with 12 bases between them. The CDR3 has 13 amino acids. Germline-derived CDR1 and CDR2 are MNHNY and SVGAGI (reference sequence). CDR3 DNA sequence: TGTGCCAGCAGTTACGAGCTCCCCGGGGAGCAGTACTTC. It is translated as CASSYELPGEQYF.

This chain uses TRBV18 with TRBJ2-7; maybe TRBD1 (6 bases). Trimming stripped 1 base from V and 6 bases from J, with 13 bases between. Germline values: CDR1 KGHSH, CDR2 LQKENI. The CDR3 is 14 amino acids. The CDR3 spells CASSPLSGATEQYF. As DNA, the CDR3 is TGTGCCAGCTCACCACTTTCAGGGGCGACCGAGCAGTACTTC. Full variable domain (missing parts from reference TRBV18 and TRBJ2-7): NAGVMQNPRHLVRRRGQEARLRCSPMKGHSHVYWYRQLPEEGLKFMVYLQKENIIDESGMPKERFSAEFPKEGPSILRIQQVVRGDSAAYFCASSPLSGATEQYFGPGTRLTVT.

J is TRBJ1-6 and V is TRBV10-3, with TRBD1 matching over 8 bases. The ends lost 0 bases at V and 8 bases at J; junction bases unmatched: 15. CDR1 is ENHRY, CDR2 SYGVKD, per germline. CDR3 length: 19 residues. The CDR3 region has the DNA TGTGCCATCAGTGAGTCGGGGACAGGTGGTAATTCACTATATTCACCCCTCCACTTT. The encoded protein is CAISESGTGGNSLYSPLHF.

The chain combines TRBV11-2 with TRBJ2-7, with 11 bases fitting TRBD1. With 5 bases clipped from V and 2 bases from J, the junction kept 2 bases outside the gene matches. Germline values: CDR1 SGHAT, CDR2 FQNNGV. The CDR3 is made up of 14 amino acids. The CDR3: CASSPGQGAYEQYF. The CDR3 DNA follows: TGTGCCAGCAGCCCGGGACAGGGGGCCTACGAGCAGTACTTC.

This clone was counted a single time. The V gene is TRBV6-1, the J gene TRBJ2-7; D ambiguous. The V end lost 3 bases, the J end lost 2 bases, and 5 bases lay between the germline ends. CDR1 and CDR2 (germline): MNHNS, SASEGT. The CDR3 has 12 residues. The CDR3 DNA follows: TGTGCCAGCAGTGAGAGAACCTACGAGCAGTACTTC. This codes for CASSERTYEQYF.

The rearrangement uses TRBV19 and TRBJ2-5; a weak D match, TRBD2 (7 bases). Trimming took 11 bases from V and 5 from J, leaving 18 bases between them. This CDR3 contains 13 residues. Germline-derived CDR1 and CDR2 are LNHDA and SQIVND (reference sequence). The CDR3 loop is CAAARGLRETQYF. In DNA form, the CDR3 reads TGTGCCGCTGCGCGGGGGCTCCGGGAGACCCAGTACTTC.

The CDR3 nucleotides read TGTGCCAGTAGTATAGCAGGCAGGGGGCGAAGAACTGAAGCTTTCTTT. It translates to CASSIAGRGRRTEAFF. The V call is TRBV19, the J call TRBJ1-1; 8 positions match TRBD1. There are 16 residues in the CDR3. Germline V CDR1 and CDR2: LNHDA, SQIVND (reference sequence). V shed 1 base and J 5 bases; nucleotides not matched to a gene: 9.

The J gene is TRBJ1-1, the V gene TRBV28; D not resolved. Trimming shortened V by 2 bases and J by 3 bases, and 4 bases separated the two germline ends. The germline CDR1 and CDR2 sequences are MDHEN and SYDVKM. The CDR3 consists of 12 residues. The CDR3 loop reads CASSLEYTEAFF. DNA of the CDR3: TGTGCCAGCAGTTTAGAGTACACTGAAGCTTTCTTT.

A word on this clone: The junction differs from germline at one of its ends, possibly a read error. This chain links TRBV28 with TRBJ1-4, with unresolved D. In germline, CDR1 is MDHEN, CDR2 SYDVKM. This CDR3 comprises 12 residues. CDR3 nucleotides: TGTGCCAGCAGTTTCGGAGGAGAAAAACTGCTTTTT. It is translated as CASSFGGEKLLF. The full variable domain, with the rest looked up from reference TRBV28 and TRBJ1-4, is DVKVTQSSRYLVKRTGEKVFLECVQDMDHENMFWYRQDPGLGLRLIYFSYDVKMKEKGDIPEGYSVSREKKERFSLILESASTNQTSMYLCASSFGGEKLLFGSGTQLSVL.

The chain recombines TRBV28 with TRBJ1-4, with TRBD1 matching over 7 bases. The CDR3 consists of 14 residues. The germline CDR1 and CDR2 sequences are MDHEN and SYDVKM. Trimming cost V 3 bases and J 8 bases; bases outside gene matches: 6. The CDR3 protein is CASSFAGGPEKLFF. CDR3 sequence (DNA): TGTGCCAGCAGTTTCGCAGGGGGGCCGGAAAAACTGTTTTTT.

Here the CDR3 reads CASITLQGPGGYTF. CDR3 DNA: TGTGCCAGCATCACCCTTCAGGGGCCCGGGGGCTACACCTTC. The V gene is TRBV28, the J gene TRBJ1-2; possibly TRBD1 for D (6 bases). The CDR3 consists of 14 residues. Trimming left V 7 bases short and J 8 bases short, with 20 bases between. Per germline, CDR1 MDHEN and CDR2 SYDVKM.

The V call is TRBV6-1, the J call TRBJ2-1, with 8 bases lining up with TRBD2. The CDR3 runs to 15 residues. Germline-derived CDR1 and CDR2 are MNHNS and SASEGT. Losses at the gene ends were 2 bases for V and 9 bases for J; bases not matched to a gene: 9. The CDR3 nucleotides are TGTGCCAGCAGTGAACAAGCGGGAGTATTCAGTGAGCAGTTCTTC. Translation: CASSEQAGVFSEQFF.

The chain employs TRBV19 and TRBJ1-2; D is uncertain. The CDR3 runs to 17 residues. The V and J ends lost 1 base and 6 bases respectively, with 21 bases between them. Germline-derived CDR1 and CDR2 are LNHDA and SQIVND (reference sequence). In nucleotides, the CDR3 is TGTGCCAGTAGTATAGTGGATCCGACGAGACTTCAAAATGGCTACACCTTC. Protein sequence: CASSIVDPTRLQNGYTF.

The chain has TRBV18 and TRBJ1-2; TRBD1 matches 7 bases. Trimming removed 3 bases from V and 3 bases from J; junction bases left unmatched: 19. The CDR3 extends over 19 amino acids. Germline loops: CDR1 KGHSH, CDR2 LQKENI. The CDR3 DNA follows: TGTGCCAGCTCACCCGGACAGGTTCGATCGTTGCCGAATGACTATGGCTACACCTTC. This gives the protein CASSPGQVRSLPNDYGYTF. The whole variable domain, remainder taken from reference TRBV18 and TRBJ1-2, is NAGVMQNPRHLVRRRGQEARLRCSPMKGHSHVYWYRQLPEEGLKFMVYLQKENIIDESGMPKERFSAEFPKEGPSILRIQQVVRGDSAAYFCASSPGQVRSLPNDYGYTFGSGTRLTVV.

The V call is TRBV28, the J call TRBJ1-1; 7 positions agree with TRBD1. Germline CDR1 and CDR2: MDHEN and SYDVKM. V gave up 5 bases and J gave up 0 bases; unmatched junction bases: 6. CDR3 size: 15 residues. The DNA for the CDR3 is TGTGCCAGCAGTAAGGGACAGTGGATGAACACTGAAGCTTTCTTT. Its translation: CASSKGQWMNTEAFF. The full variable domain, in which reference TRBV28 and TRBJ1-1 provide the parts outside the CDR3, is DVKVTQSSRYLVKRTGEKVFLECVQDMDHENMFWYRQDPGLGLRLIYFSYDVKMKEKGDIPEGYSVSREKKERFSLILESASTNQTSMYLCASSKGQWMNTEAFFGQGTRLTVV.

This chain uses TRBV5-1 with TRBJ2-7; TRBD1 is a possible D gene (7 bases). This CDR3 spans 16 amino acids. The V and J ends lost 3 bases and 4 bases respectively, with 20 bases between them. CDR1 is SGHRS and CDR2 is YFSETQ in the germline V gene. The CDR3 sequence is CASSSGGTAKNYEQYF. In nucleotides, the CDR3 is TGCGCCAGCAGCTCCGGCGGGACAGCGAAAAATTACGAGCAGTACTTC. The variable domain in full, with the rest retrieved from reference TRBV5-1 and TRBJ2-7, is KAGVTQTPRYLIKTRGQQVTLSCSPISGHRSVSWYQQTPGQGLQFLFEYFSETQRNKGNFPGRFSGRQFSNSRSEMNVSTLELGDSALYLCASSSGGTAKNYEQYFGPGTRLTVT.

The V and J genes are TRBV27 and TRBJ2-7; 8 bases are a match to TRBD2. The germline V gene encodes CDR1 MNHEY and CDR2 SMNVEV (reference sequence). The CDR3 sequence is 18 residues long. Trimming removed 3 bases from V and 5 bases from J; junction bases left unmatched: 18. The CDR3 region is CASSFFGFQAGVLDEQYF. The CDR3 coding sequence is TGTGCCAGCAGTTTCTTCGGGTTCCAAGCGGGAGTATTAGACGAGCAGTACTTC.

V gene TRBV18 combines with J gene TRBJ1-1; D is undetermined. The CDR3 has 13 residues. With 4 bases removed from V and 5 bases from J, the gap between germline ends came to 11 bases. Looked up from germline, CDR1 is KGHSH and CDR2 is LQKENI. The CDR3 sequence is CASSLNGRTEAFF. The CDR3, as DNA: TGTGCCAGCTCACTCAACGGGAGGACTGAAGCTTTCTTT.